This is a list of T cell receptor beta chains from one sample in a study of a mutant IDH1 vaccine in newly diagnosed glioma. This table comes from immunoSEQ multiplex PCR, and its TCRdb copy is limited to in-frame clones, with some not included. In the table there are 40,000 or so clones, about nine tenths of which are singletons. Material: PBMCs, obtained from a glioma patient treated with radiotherapy, temozolomide or both. The receptors stem from a man younger than 35 with glioma. CDR3s include the opening cysteine and the closing phenylalanine or tryptophan. The D gene is left open where the match is weak. Where a row states a size, it is once, few, many or the class of an expanded clone; other rows omit it.

size | D | J | V | DNA | CDR3
- | - | TRBJ1-2 | TRBV27 | TGTGCCAGCAGTCTCGGGGTTTCCTATGGCTACACCTTC | CASSLGVSYGYTF
- | - | TRBJ1-1 | TRBV30 | TGTGCCTGGAGTGCCCTGATGGGTCTGAAAAATGAAGCTTTCTTT | CAWSALMGLKNEAFF
- | - | TRBJ1-1 | TRBV5-1 | TGCGCCAGCAGCTCACCGGGCTTCCCTCGTGGCACTGAAGCTTTCTTT | CASSSPGFPRGTEAFF
- | - | TRBJ1-1 | TRBV5-1 | TGCGCCAGCAGCTCCTCCAACACTGAAGCTTTCTTT | CASSSSNTEAFF
- | - | TRBJ1-1 | TRBV30 | TGTGCCTGGAGTACGGGAAGGAACACTGAAGCTTTCTTT | CAWSTGRNTEAFF
- | - | TRBJ1-3 | TRBV5-6 | TGTGCCAGCAGCTTTCACATCTCTGGAAACACCATATATTTT | CASSFHISGNTIYF
- | - | TRBJ1-5 | TRBV6-6 | TGTGCCAGCAGTTACTCCTCTAAGTCAAGCAATCAGCCCCAGCATTTT | CASSYSSKSSNQPQHF
- | - | TRBJ2-2 | TRBV5-1 | TGCGCCAGCAGCTTGGACTGGAACACCGGGGAGCTGTTTTTT | CASSLDWNTGELFF
- | TRBD2 | TRBJ2-1 | TRBV29-1 | TGCAGCGTCGGACTAGCGACACACAATGAGCAGTTCTTC | CSVGLATHNEQFF
- | - | TRBJ1-2 | TRBV19 | TGTGCCAGTAGTATCGGGGACCCCCCTCTGCGGGGCTACACCTTC | CASSIGDPPLRGYTF
- | - | TRBJ1-3 | TRBV30 | TGTGCCTGGAGTACAGCAGAGGTTTGGGGGGGAAACACCATATATTTT | CAWSTAEVWGGNTIYF
- | TRBD2 | TRBJ2-7 | TRBV4-1 | TGCGCCAGCAGCCAGTCTAGCGGGTACGAGCAGTACTTC | CASSQSSGYEQYF
- | - | TRBJ1-2 | TRBV28 | TGTGCCAGCAGTTCCCAGGGGCATAACTATGGCTACACCTTC | CASSSQGHNYGYTF
- | TRBD1 | TRBJ2-7 | TRBV30 | TGTGCCTGGAGGGAGGGCAGGGGGCTAGAAGAGCAGTACTTC | CAWREGRGLEEQYF
- | - | TRBJ2-3 | TRBV28 | TGTGCCAGCAGTAAAATTAGCACAGATACGCAGTATTTT | CASSKISTDTQYF
- | - | TRBJ1-4 | TRBV6-1 | TGTGCCAGCAGTGAATATTACTTAGCCGAAAAACTGTTTTTT | CASSEYYLAEKLFF
- | - | TRBJ2-2 | TRBV7-9 | TGTGCCAGCACCTGGGGGCTATACACCGGGGAGCTGTTTTTT | CASTWGLYTGELFF
- | - | TRBJ2-2 | TRBV5-1 | TGCGCCAGCAGAGCCGGGGGCAACACCGGGGAGCTGTTTTTT | CASRAGGNTGELFF
few | - | TRBJ1-1 | TRBV7-2 | TGTGCCAGCAGTCTACAGGTAAACACTGAAGCTTTCTTT | CASSLQVNTEAFF
- | - | TRBJ2-5 | TRBV10-1 | TGCGCCAGCAGTGAAGCGAAGGGACCGAGGCGGCTCGAGACCCAGTACTTC | CASSEAKGPRRLETQYF
once | - | TRBJ2-2 | TRBV7-9 | TGTGCCAGCAGCCGCACCACCGGGGAGCTGTTTTTT | CASSRTTGELFF
- | - | TRBJ2-7 | TRBV5-6 | TGTGCCAGCAGCTTACAGGCCGAGCAGTACTTC | CASSLQAEQYF
- | TRBD1 | TRBJ2-7 | TRBV7-2 | TGTGCCAGCAGCCCGGAGTCAGTGGACAGGGGGCGCGAGCAGTACTTC | CASSPESVDRGREQYF
- | - | TRBJ2-1 | TRBV4-1 | TGCGCCAGTGCTCGGGACTTCTCCTACAATGAGCAGTTCTTC | CASARDFSYNEQFF
- | - | TRBJ2-6 | TRBV5-1 | TGCGCCAGCAGCTTCGGTTCTGGGGCCAACGTCCTGACTTTC | CASSFGSGANVLTF
- | TRBD1 | TRBJ2-2 | TRBV4-1 | TGCGCCAGCAGCCTTCGGACAGGGGCGAACACCGGGGAGCTGTTTTTT | CASSLRTGANTGELFF
- | - | TRBJ1-2 | TRBV6-6 | TGTGCCAGCAGCCTCGCGGACAACTATGGCTACACCTTC | CASSLADNYGYTF
- | - | TRBJ1-6 | TRBV5-1 | TGCGCCAGCAGCTTGGGGATCTCCGGTTCACCCCTCCACTTT | CASSLGISGSPLHF
- | - | TRBJ1-5 | TRBV15 | TGTGCCACCAGCAGAGGAACAGTAAAGCCCCAGCATTTT | CATSRGTVKPQHF
- | - | TRBJ2-3 | TRBV10-2 | TGCGCCAGCAGTGAGTACGATACGCAGTATTTT | CASSEYDTQYF
- | TRBD1 | TRBJ2-7 | TRBV30 | TGTGCCTGGAGTCCCCCTGACAGGGTCTACGAGCAGTACTTC | CAWSPPDRVYEQYF
- | - | TRBJ2-3 | TRBV25-1 | TGTGCCAGCAGTGATCCCGGCAGGGTAGGAGATACGCAGTATTTT | CASSDPGRVGDTQYF
- | TRBD2 | TRBJ2-7 | TRBV7-8 | TGTGCCAGCAGCCCTCGGACTAGCGGGAGCACCTACGAGCAGTACTTC | CASSPRTSGSTYEQYF
- | TRBD2 | TRBJ2-5 | TRBV30 | TGTGCCTGGAGTGTAGTTGGACTAGCGGAGGGACAAGAGACCCAGTACTTC | CAWSVVGLAEGQETQYF
- | - | TRBJ1-1 | TRBV5-6 | TGTGCCAGCAGCTTGGGGGCAGGGCGGAACACTGAAGCTTTCTTT | CASSLGAGRNTEAFF
- | - | TRBJ1-4 | TRBV7-8 | TGTGCCAGCAGCTTTGGGAGTAAAACTAATGAAAAACTGTTTTTT | CASSFGSKTNEKLFF
- | - | TRBJ1-1 | TRBV27 | TGTGCCAGCAGTTACCGGGAGAACACTGAAGCTTTCTTT | CASSYRENTEAFF
- | TRBD2 | TRBJ2-7 | TRBV6-6 | TGTGCCAGCAGTAACACACTAGCGGGAGGGTCGGGCGAGCAGTACTTC | CASSNTLAGGSGEQYF
- | TRBD2 | TRBJ2-7 | TRBV7-9 | TGTGCCAGCAGCTTAGTCGGGGGGACCTACGAGCAGTACTTC | CASSLVGGTYEQYF
- | TRBD1 | TRBJ2-7 | TRBV4-3 | TGCGCCAGCAGCTCGGACAGGGGTGGGTCCTACGAGCAGTACTTC | CASSSDRGGSYEQYF
- | - | TRBJ2-7 | TRBV6-5 | TGTGCCAGCAGTTTCGGGGTCCGCTCCTACGAGCAGTACTTC | CASSFGVRSYEQYF